The clone carrying this T cell receptor beta chain is medium-sized (0.01 to 0.1%) by share. TCRdb analysed the 5' RACE reads with MiXCR anew, one entry per CDR3 protein. The table has around 3,500 distinct CDR3 sequences, about 30% seen once. Time point denoted: sample taken at primary tumor resection. Unsorted samples of tumor, nontumor lung or frozen PBMC had their whole RNA sequenced. Donation came from some 73 patients with untreated early-stage non-small cell lung cancer. The J segment lost 1 base and the V segment lost 7 bases, leaving 9 bases of the junction unmatched. This CDR3 has 16 residues. The germline gives CDR1 MNHNY, CDR2 SVGAGI (reference sequence). The source of the sample is a study of spatial heterogeneity in lung cancer. Background on the study: Raw reads showed each unique TCR and UMI combination turning up more than ten times on average.

This sequence joins TRBV6-6 and TRBJ2-5, with 10 positions matching TRBD2. The receptor comes from a male donor with early-stage non-small cell lung cancer. Here the sequenced sample was normal lung tissue next to the tumor, taken at surgery. CDR3 DNA: TGTGCCAGCACCCCTAGACTAGCGGGTTTCCAAGAGACCCAGTACTTC. Amino acids: CASTPRLAGFQETQYF.